The 31 T cell receptor beta chains listed next were all sequenced from one sample in a study of control samples from healthy donors and cancer patients. The repertoire was sequenced with immunoSEQ multiplex PCR; TCRdb's copy has only in-frame clones and lacks some. The sample carries over 100,000 clones, around nine tenths recorded once. Sequenced sample: blood. These receptors were collected from a middle-aged man in good health.

The chain carries TRBV27 and TRBJ2-2; no clear D. The V end lost 8 bases, the J end lost 1 base, and 8 bases lay between the germline ends. CDR3 length equals 13 residues. The V gene's germline CDR1 is MNHEY and CDR2 SMNVEV (reference sequence). The CDR3 loop reads CASRRLNTGELFF. The DNA for the CDR3 is TGTGCCAGCCGTAGGTTGAACACCGGGGAGCTGTTTTTT.

The J gene is TRBJ1-5, the V gene TRBV19; D is unclear. Trimming removed 5 bases from V and 5 bases from J, with 19 bases in between. Germline values: CDR1 LNHDA, CDR2 SQIVND (reference sequence). This CDR3 spans 16 amino acids. In nucleotides, the CDR3 is TGTGCCAGTAGTTACCTTGGGCAGCCAATTCATCAGCCCCAGCATTTT. This gives the protein CASSYLGQPIHQPQHF.

In this sample, this clone is medium-sized. At one end the junction does not follow the germline gene, possibly because of a read error. This chain uses TRBV6-1 with TRBJ2-2, with a possible D match to TRBD2 (6 bases). This CDR3 is built from 14 residues. The V gene's germline CDR1 is MNHNS and CDR2 SASEGT. CDR3 bases: TGTGCCAGCCGTGACACTAGCTTTACCGGGGAGCTGTTTTTT. Protein sequence: CASRDTSFTGELFF.

V gene TRBV9 combines with J gene TRBJ2-3; tentatively, D is TRBD1 or TRBD2 (5 bases each). The V gene lost 3 bases and the J gene lost 4 bases, with 15 bases spanning the gap. Germline V gene data show CDR1 as SGDLS and CDR2 as YYNGEE. This CDR3 is 15 amino acids long. The CDR3 region is CASSGAAGAADTQYF. CDR3 nucleotide sequence: TGTGCCAGCAGCGGAGCGGCTGGGGCCGCAGATACGCAGTATTTT.

The V gene is TRBV29-1, the J gene TRBJ1-1; D is ambiguous. Trimming took 0 bases from V and 5 from J, leaving 13 bases between them. Per the germline V gene, CDR1 is SQVTM and CDR2 is ANQGSEA. The CDR3 runs 14 residues. CDR3 in amino acids: CSVEDLVEATEAFF. In DNA, the CDR3 is TGCAGCGTTGAAGATCTAGTAGAGGCAACTGAAGCTTTCTTT. The full variable domain, with the rest looked up from reference TRBV29-1 and TRBJ1-1, is SAVISQKPSRDICQRGTSLTIQCQVDSQVTMMFWYRQQPGQSLTLIATANQGSEATYESGFVIDKFPISRPNLTFSTLTVSNMSPEDSSIYLCSVEDLVEATEAFFGQGTRLTVV.

This rearrangement joins TRBV24-1 to TRBJ2-3; a weak D match, TRBD1 (6 bases). The CDR3 runs 15 residues. The germline V gene has CDR1 KGHDR and CDR2 SFDVKD. Trimming removed 3 bases from V and 2 bases from J, with 11 bases in between. The CDR3 spells CATSDDDRPTDTQYF. CDR3 sequence (DNA): TGTGCCACCAGTGATGATGACAGGCCCACAGATACGCAGTATTTT.

The chain links TRBV10-3 to TRBJ1-1; D remains unclear. CDR3 size: 12 residues. Trimming took off 5 bases at V and 4 bases at J, with 8 bases between the two ends. Germline V gene sequence: CDR1 ENHRY, CDR2 SYGVKD. CDR3 DNA sequence: TGTGCCATCAGTTCCAGGAGCACTGAAGCTTTCTTT. Residues: CAISSRSTEAFF.

This clone was recorded a few times. At one end, the junction sequence differs from germline, possibly due to a read error. V gene TRBV3-1 (or the pseudogene TRBV3-2) combines with J gene TRBJ2-3, with TRBD2 matching 11 bases. The germline V gene has CDR1 LGHDT and CDR2 YNNKEL (reference sequence). The CDR3 is 13 amino acids. In DNA form, the CDR3 reads TGTGCCAGCAGCCAACCTAGCGGGGGGCGAAGAGATTTT. Translating it yields CASSQPSGGRRDF.

This clone was detected only once. The chain carries TRBV11-2 and TRBJ2-1; TRBD2 matches at 7 bases. The ends lost 0 bases at V and 9 bases at J; junction bases unmatched: 2. The CDR3 sequence is 13 residues long. Germline V gene lookup returns CDR1 SGHAT and CDR2 FQNNGV. DNA for the CDR3: TGTGCCAGCAGCTTAGATAGGGAGGGTGAGCAGTTCTTC. Translating gives CASSLDREGEQFF.

This clone occurred once. The chain has TRBV9 and TRBJ2-3; 11 bases line up with TRBD2. Germline-derived CDR1 and CDR2 are SGDLS and YYNGEE. CDR3 length equals 15 residues. V trimming: 0 bases; J trimming: 11 bases; junction bases outside the gene matches: 8. DNA for the CDR3: TGTGCCAGCAGCGTAGGGGTTAGCGGGGGGGCCGGGCAGTATTTT. This codes for CASSVGVSGGAGQYF.

V and J are TRBV15 and TRBJ1-4; TRBD1 is a possible D gene (6 bases). The length of the CDR3 is 15 residues. V dropped 1 base and J dropped 7 bases, with 13 bases sitting between them. Looked up from germline, CDR1 is LNHNV and CDR2 is YYDKDF (reference sequence). In DNA, the CDR3 is TGTGCCACCAGCAGAGGACAAGGGGGGATTGAAAAACTGTTTTTT. Amino acid sequence: CATSRGQGGIEKLFF.

This clone was seen once. The rearrangement links TRBV15 to TRBJ1-1; D is perhaps TRBD1 (5 bases). With 5 bases removed from V and 1 base from J, the gap between germline ends came to 8 bases. The CDR3 loop spans 13 amino acids. CDR1 and CDR2 from the germline V gene are LNHNV and YYDKDF (reference sequence). The CDR3 DNA reads as TGTGCCACCAGCCCCAGGGCGAACACTGAAGCTTTCTTT. This sequence encodes CATSPRANTEAFF.

V is TRBV5-6 and J is TRBJ2-7; 9 bases align to TRBD1. The V and J ends lost 5 bases and 2 bases, in that order; junction bases with no gene match: 5. Germline lookup yields CDR1 SGHDT and CDR2 YYEEEE. The CDR3 totals 14 residues. The CDR3 spells CASRTGQGAYEQYF. CDR3 DNA sequence: TGTGCCAGCAGAACGGGACAGGGAGCCTACGAGCAGTACTTC.

The chain joins TRBV5-1 to TRBJ1-3, with D maybe TRBD1 (5 bases). V was pared by 2 bases and J by 3 bases, with 15 bases between. This CDR3 region has 16 residues. The germline V gene has CDR1 SGHRS and CDR2 YFSETQ. The CDR3 DNA sequence: TGCGCCAGCAGCTTTGACGGGGCAGCGAGTGGAAACACCATATATTTT. Translation gives CASSFDGAASGNTIYF. Together with reference TRBV5-1 and TRBJ1-3, the CDR3 gives the full variable domain: KAGVTQTPRYLIKTRGQQVTLSCSPISGHRSVSWYQQTPGQGLQFLFEYFSETQRNKGNFPGRFSGRQFSNSRSEMNVSTLELGDSALYLCASSFDGAASGNTIYFGEGSWLTVV.

The gene calls are TRBV10-3 and TRBJ2-7; 9 bases are shared with TRBD1. This CDR3 is 14 amino acids long. With V trimmed by 6 bases and J by 4 bases, 7 bases remained unmatched. Germline CDR1 and CDR2: ENHRY and SYGVKD. The CDR3 nucleotides are TGTGCCATCAGCCAAGAACAGGGGGCATACGAGCAGTACTTC. The encoded protein is CAISQEQGAYEQYF.

This chain connects TRBV18 to TRBJ2-3; the D is unclear. Trimming cost V 1 base and J 5 bases, with 10 bases left between them. The CDR3 extends over 14 amino acids. Germline CDR1 and CDR2: KGHSH and LQKENI. CDR3 region: CASSPRPGGDTQYF. As DNA, the CDR3 is TGTGCCAGCTCACCACGACCGGGCGGAGATACGCAGTATTTT. The full variable domain, completed using reference TRBV18 and TRBJ2-3, is NAGVMQNPRHLVRRRGQEARLRCSPMKGHSHVYWYRQLPEEGLKFMVYLQKENIIDESGMPKERFSAEFPKEGPSILRIQQVVRGDSAAYFCASSPRPGGDTQYFGPGTRLTVL.

This clone was counted once. The CDR3 reads CASSPRGRGNYEQYF. The CDR3, as DNA: TGTGCCAGCTCACCACGGGGCAGGGGCAACTACGAGCAGTACTTC. The chain joins TRBV18 to TRBJ2-7; possible D gene TRBD1, 6 bases. Trimming took off 1 base at V and 3 bases at J, with 13 bases between the two ends. Germline V gives CDR1 KGHSH, CDR2 LQKENI. CDR3 length equals 15 residues. The whole variable domain, filled in from reference TRBV18 and TRBJ2-7, reads NAGVMQNPRHLVRRRGQEARLRCSPMKGHSHVYWYRQLPEEGLKFMVYLQKENIIDESGMPKERFSAEFPKEGPSILRIQQVVRGDSAAYFCASSPRGRGNYEQYFGPGTRLTVT.

This chain connects TRBV9 to TRBJ2-1, with D perhaps matching TRBD2 (5 bases). The V end lost 5 bases, the J end lost 8 bases, and 17 bases lay between the germline ends. This CDR3 is 14 amino acids long. Germline V lookup: CDR1 SGDLS, CDR2 YYNGEE. CDR3 bases: TGTGCCAGCAGTATAACGGACGGGGTCCATGAGCAGTTCTTC. Translation gives CASSITDGVHEQFF. The full variable domain, with the rest looked up from reference TRBV9 and TRBJ2-1, is DSGVTQTPKHLITATGQRVTLRCSPRSGDLSVYWYQQSLDQGLQFLIQYYNGEERAKGNILERFSAQQFPDLHSELNLSSLELGDSALYFCASSITDGVHEQFFGPGTRLTVL.

This clone was recorded a few times. This chain joins TRBV19 and TRBJ1-1, with 7 bases fitting TRBD1. CDR3 length: 12 amino acids. Germline values: CDR1 LNHDA, CDR2 SQIVND (reference sequence). J lost 8 bases, V lost 1 base, and 1 base had no gene match. CDR3 sequence reads: CASSIVDREAFF. CDR3 nucleotides: TGTGCCAGTAGTATAGTGGACAGGGAAGCTTTCTTT.

The chain combines TRBV6-5 with TRBJ2-3, with D perhaps TRBD1 (5 bases). V gave up 7 bases and J gave up 2 bases, with 10 bases separating them. The germline V gene encodes CDR1 MNHEY and CDR2 SVGAGI. The CDR3 runs 13 residues. For the CDR3, the DNA is TGTGCCAGCATAAAGGGGTTCACAGATACGCAGTATTTT. This codes for CASIKGFTDTQYF.

The CDR3 sequence: CASSLDRNSGNTIYF. In DNA, the CDR3 is TGTGCCAGCAGCTTAGACAGAAACTCTGGAAACACCATATATTTT. This chain links TRBV7-8 with TRBJ1-3; D is unclear. Germline V gene data show CDR1 as SGHVS and CDR2 as FQNEAQ. Trimming took 1 base from V and 0 from J, leaving 7 bases between them. The CDR3 length is 15 residues.

The V call is TRBV6-1, the J call TRBJ1-5; D is undetermined. This CDR3 comprises 16 residues. Between the trimmed V and J ends, which lost 2 bases and 4 bases, there was a span of 15 bases. Germline V gene sequence: CDR1 MNHNS, CDR2 SASEGT. CDR3: CASSERELNQNQPQHF. CDR3 bases: TGTGCCAGCAGTGAACGAGAACTGAACCAAAATCAGCCCCAGCATTTT.

The chain links TRBV5-8 to TRBJ1-6; TRBD1 aligns across 7 bases. The V gene end was trimmed by 7 bases and the J gene end by 7 bases; junction bases not matched to a gene: 14. Looked up from germline, CDR1 is SGHTS and CDR2 is YDEGEE. This CDR3 is 16 amino acids long. As DNA, the CDR3 is TGTGCCAGCTACTGGGAGGGGGCGCTCCACAATTCACCCCTCCACTTT. Protein product: CASYWEGALHNSPLHF.

Only a few counts were recorded for this clone. The chain couples TRBV2 to TRBJ1-2; D call uncertain. Per germline, CDR1 SNHLY and CDR2 FYNNEI. The CDR3 loop spans 12 amino acids. V was cut by 8 bases and J by 4 bases, with 11 bases left in between. The CDR3 is CASPRGSYGYTF. The CDR3 DNA reads as TGTGCCAGCCCTCGGGGATCCTATGGCTACACCTTC. The full variable domain, rest sourced from reference TRBV2 and TRBJ1-2, is EPEVTQTPSHQVTQMGQEVILRCVPISNHLYFYWYRQILGQKVEFLVSFYNNEISEKSEIFDDQFSVERPDGSNFTLKIRSTKLEDSAMYFCASPRGSYGYTFGSGTRLTVV.

The V call is TRBV10-3, the J call TRBJ2-3; no definite D call. CDR1 is ENHRY and CDR2 is SYGVKD in the germline V gene. The CDR3 is 14 residues long. V was shortened by 3 bases and J by 0 bases, with 7 bases between the two germline ends. In DNA form, the CDR3 reads TGTGCCATCAGTGACGGCGGAAGCACAGATACGCAGTATTTT. Amino acid sequence: CAISDGGSTDTQYF.

For the CDR3, the DNA is TGTGCCAGCAGCTCCCCGCCCCCGGGTTCCAACAATGAGCAGTTCTTC. Protein product: CASSSPPPGSNNEQFF. V usage is TRBV5-4 and J usage is TRBJ2-1; no reliable D call. The CDR3 has 16 amino acids. Per germline, CDR1 SGHNT and CDR2 YYREEE (reference sequence). V lost 3 bases and J lost 5, with 18 bases in between.

The chain links TRBV2 to TRBJ1-1; D is possibly TRBD1 (6 bases). CDR1 is SNHLY, CDR2 FYNNEI, per germline. Trimming cost V 4 bases and J 11 bases, with 17 bases left between them. The CDR3 spans 13 residues. The CDR3: CASSVRGQGHAFF. The CDR3 bases are TGTGCCAGCAGTGTGAGAGGGCAGGGACATGCTTTCTTT.

The chain uses TRBV15 and TRBJ1-6; 7 bases align to TRBD1. The CDR3 spans 18 residues. Looked up from germline, CDR1 is LNHNV and CDR2 is YYDKDF (reference sequence). J lost 7 bases, V lost 0 bases, and 12 bases had no gene match. This CDR3 is CATSRDPPSGQLNSPLHF. The CDR3 DNA reads as TGTGCCACCAGCAGAGATCCACCCTCGGGACAGCTAAATTCACCCCTCCACTTT.

The chain combines TRBV18 with TRBJ1-1; D is unresolved. There are 14 residues in the CDR3. Per the germline V gene, CDR1 is KGHSH and CDR2 is LQKENI. V was clipped by 3 bases and J by 3 bases, with 11 bases between them. The CDR3 here is CASSPEEADTEAFF. The CDR3 DNA reads TGTGCCAGCTCACCCGAGGAGGCAGACACTGAAGCTTTCTTT.

The gene calls are TRBV30 and TRBJ1-6; a possible D gene is TRBD1 (5 bases). Germline CDR1 reads GTSNPN; CDR2 reads SVGIG (reference sequence). This CDR3 is 16 amino acids long. V lost 1 base and J lost 0, with 10 bases in between. CDR3 sequence (DNA): TGTGCCTGGAGTGCGGGACTAACCTCCTATAATTCACCCCTCCACTTT. It is translated as CAWSAGLTSYNSPLHF.

The chain recombines TRBV5-1 with TRBJ2-6; D perhaps matches TRBD1 (6 bases). The V gene lost 0 bases and the J gene lost 2 bases, with 12 bases spanning the gap. CDR1 SGHRS and CDR2 YFSETQ come from the germline V gene. The CDR3 totals 17 residues. This CDR3 is CASSLGLQGTGANVLTF. The CDR3 DNA follows: TGCGCCAGCAGCTTGGGGTTACAGGGAACTGGGGCCAACGTCCTGACTTTC.